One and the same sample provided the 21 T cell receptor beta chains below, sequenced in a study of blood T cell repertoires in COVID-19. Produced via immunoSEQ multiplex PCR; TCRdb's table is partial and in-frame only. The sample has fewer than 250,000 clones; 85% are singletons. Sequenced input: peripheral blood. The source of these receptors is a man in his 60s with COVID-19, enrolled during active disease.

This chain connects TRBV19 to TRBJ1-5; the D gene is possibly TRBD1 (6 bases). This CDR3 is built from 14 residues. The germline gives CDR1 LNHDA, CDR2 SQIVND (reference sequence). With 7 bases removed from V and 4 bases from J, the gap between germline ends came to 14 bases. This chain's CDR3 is CASMDRALNQPQHF. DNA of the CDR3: TGTGCCAGTATGGACAGAGCTTTAAATCAGCCCCAGCATTTT.

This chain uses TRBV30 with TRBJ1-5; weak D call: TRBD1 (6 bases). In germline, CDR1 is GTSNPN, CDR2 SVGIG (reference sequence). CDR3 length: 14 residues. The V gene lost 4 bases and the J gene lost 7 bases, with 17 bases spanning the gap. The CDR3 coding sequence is TGTGCCTGGACCGCCGGGGGGGCAAGGCAGCCCCAGCATTTT. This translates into CAWTAGGARQPQHF. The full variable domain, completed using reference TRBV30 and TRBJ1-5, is SQTIHQWPATLVQPVGSPLSLECTVEGTSNPNLYWYRQAAGRGLQLLFYSVGIGQISSEVPQNLSASRPQDRQFILSSKKLLLSDSGFYLCAWTAGGARQPQHFGDGTRLSIL.

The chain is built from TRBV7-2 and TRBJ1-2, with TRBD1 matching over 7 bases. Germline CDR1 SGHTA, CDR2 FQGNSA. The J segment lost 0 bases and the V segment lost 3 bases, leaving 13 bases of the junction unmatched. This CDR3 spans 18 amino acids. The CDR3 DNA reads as TGTGCCAGCAGCTTTAACCCGGGACAGTGGAGCTCTAACTATGGCTACACCTTC. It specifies CASSFNPGQWSSNYGYTF.

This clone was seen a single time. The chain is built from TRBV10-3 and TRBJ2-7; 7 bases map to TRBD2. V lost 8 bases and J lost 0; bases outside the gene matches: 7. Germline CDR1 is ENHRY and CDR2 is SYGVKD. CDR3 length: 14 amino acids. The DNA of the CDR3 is TGTGCCATCGAGAGCGGGGCGAGCTCCTACGAGCAGTACTTC. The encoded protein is CAIESGASSYEQYF.

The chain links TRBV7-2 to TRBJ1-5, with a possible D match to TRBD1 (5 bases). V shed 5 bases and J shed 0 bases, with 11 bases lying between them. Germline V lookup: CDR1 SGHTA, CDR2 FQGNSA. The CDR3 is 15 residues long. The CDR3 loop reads CASSGGYYSNQPQHF. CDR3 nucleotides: TGTGCCAGCAGCGGGGGGTATTATAGCAATCAGCCCCAGCATTTT.

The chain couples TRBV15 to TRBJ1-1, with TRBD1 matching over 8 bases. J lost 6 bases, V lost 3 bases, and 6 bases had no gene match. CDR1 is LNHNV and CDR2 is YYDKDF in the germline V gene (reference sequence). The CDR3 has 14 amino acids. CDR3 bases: TGTGCCACCAGCAGGGACAGGGTGTTGGCTGAAGCTTTCTTT. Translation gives CATSRDRVLAEAFF. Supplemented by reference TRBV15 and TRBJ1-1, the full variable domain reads DAMVIQNPRYQVTQFGKPVTLSCSQTLNHNVMYWYQQKSSQAPKLLFHYYDKDFNNEADTPDNFQSRRPNTSFCFLDIRSPGLGDTAMYLCATSRDRVLAEAFFGQGTRLTVV.

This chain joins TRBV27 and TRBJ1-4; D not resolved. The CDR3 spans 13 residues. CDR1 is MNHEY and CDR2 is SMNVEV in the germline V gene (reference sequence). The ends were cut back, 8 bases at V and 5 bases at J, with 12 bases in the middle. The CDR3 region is CASGPNRNEKLFF. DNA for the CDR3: TGTGCCAGCGGCCCGAATCGCAATGAAAAACTGTTTTTT.

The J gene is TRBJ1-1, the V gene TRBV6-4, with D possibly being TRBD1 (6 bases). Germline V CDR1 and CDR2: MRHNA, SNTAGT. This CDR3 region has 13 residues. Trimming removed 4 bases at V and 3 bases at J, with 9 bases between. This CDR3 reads CASSVNRDTEAFF. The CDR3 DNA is TGTGCCAGCAGTGTAAACAGGGACACTGAAGCTTTCTTT.

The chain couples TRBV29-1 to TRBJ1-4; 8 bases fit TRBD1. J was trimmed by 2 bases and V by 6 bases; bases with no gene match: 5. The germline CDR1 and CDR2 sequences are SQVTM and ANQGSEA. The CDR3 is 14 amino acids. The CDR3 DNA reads TGCAGCGTCGCCCGGGACAGGACTAATGAAAAACTGTTTTTT. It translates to CSVARDRTNEKLFF.

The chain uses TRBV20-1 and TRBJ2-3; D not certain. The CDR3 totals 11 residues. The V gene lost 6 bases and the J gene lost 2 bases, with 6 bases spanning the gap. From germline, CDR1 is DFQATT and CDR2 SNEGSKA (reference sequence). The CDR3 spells CSAPNTDTQYF. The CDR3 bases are TGCAGTGCCCCAAACACAGATACGCAGTATTTT.

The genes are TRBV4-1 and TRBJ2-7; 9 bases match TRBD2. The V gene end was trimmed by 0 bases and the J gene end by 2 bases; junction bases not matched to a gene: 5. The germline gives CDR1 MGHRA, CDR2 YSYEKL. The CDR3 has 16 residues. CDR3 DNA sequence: TGCGCCAGCAGCCAAGATCGACTAGCGGTAACCTACGAGCAGTACTTC. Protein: CASSQDRLAVTYEQYF.

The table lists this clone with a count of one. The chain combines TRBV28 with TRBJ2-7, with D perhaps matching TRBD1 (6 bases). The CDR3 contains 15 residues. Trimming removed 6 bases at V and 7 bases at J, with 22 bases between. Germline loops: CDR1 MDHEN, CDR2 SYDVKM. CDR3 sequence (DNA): TGTGCCAGCAGCTATAATGGGGGCGGTGGGACGGAGCAGTACTTC. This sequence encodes CASSYNGGGGTEQYF.

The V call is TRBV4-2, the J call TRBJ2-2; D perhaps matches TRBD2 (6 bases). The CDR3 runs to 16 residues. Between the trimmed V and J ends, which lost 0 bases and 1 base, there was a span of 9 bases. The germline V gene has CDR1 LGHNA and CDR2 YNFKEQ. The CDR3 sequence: CASSQDGGRNTGELFF. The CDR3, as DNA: TGTGCCAGCAGCCAAGACGGGGGTAGGAACACCGGGGAGCTGTTTTTT.

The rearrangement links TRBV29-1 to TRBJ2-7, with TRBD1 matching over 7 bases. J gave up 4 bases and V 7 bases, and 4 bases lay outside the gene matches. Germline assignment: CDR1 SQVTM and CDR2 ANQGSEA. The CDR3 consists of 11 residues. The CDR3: CSGGQVYEQYF. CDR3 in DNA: TGCAGCGGTGGACAGGTTTACGAGCAGTACTTC.

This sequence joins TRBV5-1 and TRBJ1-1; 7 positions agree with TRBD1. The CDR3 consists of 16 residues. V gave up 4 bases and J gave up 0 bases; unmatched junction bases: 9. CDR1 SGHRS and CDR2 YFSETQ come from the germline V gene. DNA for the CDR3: TGCGCCAGCAGCCGAGGGGGCCGGCGGATGAACACTGAAGCTTTCTTT. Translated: CASSRGGRRMNTEAFF.

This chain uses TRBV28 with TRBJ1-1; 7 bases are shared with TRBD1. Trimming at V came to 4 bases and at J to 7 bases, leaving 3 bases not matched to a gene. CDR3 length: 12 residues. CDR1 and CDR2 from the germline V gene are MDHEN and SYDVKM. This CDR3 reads CASSSGTVEAFF. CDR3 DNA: TGTGCCAGCAGTTCGGGGACAGTTGAAGCTTTCTTT.

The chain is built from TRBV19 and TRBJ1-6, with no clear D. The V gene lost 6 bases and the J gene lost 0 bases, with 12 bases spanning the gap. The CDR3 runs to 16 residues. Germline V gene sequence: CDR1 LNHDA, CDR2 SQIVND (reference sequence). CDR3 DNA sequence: TGTGCCAGTAGGGCGGGGATTTCCTCCTATAATTCACCCCTCCACTTT. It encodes CASRAGISSYNSPLHF.

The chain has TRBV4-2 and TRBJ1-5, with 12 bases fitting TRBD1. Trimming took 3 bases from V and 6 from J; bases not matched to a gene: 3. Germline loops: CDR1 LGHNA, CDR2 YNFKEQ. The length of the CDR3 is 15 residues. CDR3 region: CASSQGTGGGQPQHF. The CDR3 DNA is TGTGCCAGCAGCCAGGGGACAGGGGGCGGTCAGCCCCAGCATTTT.

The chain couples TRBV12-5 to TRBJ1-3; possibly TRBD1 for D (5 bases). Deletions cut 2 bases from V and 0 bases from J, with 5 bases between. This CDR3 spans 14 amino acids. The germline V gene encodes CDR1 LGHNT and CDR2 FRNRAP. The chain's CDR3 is CASGLTGSGNTIYF. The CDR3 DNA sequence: TGTGCTAGTGGTTTGACAGGCTCTGGAAACACCATATATTTT.

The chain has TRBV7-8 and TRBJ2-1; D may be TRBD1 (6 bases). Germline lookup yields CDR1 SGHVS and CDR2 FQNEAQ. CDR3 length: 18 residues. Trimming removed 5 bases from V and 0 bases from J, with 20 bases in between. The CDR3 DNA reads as TGTGCCAGCAGCCCGGAAGGGGGTAGCTTTAGCTCCTACAATGAGCAGTTCTTC. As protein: CASSPEGGSFSSYNEQFF.

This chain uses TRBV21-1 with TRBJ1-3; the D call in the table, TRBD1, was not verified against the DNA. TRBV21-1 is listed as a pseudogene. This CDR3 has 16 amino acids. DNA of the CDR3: TGTGCCAGCAGCAAAGATTGGCCAGGGGATTTAAACACCATATATTTT. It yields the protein CASSKDWPGDLNTIYF.